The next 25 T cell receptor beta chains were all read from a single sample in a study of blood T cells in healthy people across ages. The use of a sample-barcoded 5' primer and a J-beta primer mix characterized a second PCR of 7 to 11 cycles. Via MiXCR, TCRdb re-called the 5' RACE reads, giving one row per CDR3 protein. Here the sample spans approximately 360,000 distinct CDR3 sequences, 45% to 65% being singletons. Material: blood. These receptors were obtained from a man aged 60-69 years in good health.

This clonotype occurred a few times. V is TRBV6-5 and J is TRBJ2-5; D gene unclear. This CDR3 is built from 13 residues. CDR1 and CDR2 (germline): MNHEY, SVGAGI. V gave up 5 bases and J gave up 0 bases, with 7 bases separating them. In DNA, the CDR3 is TGTGCCAGCAGTGCAGTGTACCAAGAGACCCAGTACTTC. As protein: CASSAVYQETQYF.

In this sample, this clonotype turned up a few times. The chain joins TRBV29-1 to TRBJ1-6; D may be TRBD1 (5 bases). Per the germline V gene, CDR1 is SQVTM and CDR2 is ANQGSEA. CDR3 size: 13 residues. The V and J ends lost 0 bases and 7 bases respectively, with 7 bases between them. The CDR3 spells CSVEEGVNSPLHF. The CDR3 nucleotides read TGCAGCGTTGAAGAGGGGGTCAATTCACCCCTCCACTTT. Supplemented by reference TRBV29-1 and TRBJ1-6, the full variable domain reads SAVISQKPSRDICQRGTSLTIQCQVDSQVTMMFWYRQQPGQSLTLIATANQGSEATYESGFVIDKFPISRPNLTFSTLTVSNMSPEDSSIYLCSVEEGVNSPLHFGNGTRLTVT.

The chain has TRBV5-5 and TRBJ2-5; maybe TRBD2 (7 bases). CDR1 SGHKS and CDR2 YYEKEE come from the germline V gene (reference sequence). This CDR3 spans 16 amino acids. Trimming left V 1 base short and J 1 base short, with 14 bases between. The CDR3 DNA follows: TGTGCCAGCAGCTTGTGGGGGGGAGGGGGCCAAGAGACCCAGTACTTC. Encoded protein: CASSLWGGGGQETQYF. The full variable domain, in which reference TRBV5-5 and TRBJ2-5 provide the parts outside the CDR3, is DAGVTQSPTHLIKTRGQQVTLRCSPISGHKSVSWYQQVLGQGPQFIFQYYEKEERGRGNFPDRFSARQFPNYSSELNVNALLLGDSALYLCASSLWGGGGQETQYFGPGTRLLVL.

The CDR3 nucleotides read TGTGCCAGCAGCTTTTCTAGCGGGGGGCCCTACAATGAGCAGTTCTTC. Translated, it gives CASSFSSGGPYNEQFF. The chain links TRBV7-2 to TRBJ2-1, with TRBD2 matching 11 bases. CDR1 and CDR2 (germline): SGHTA, FQGNSA. The CDR3 extends over 16 amino acids. The trim removed 3 bases at V and 2 bases at J, leaving 3 bases unmatched.

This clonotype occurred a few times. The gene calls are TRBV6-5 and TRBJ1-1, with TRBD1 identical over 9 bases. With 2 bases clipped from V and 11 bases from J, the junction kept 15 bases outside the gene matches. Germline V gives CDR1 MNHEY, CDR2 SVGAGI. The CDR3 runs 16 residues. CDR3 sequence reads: CASSYRPDRGRTKAFF. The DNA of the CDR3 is TGTGCCAGCAGTTACCGACCGGACAGGGGTCGTACCAAGGCTTTCTTT.

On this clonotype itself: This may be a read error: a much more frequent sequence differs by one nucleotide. The CDR3 region is CSVGTSRGAREQYF. CDR3 nucleotides: TGCAGCGTTGGGACTAGTCGTGGGGCTCGGGAGCAGTACTTC. The chain joins TRBV29-1 to TRBJ2-5; 7 bases align to TRBD2. Germline V gives CDR1 SQVTM, CDR2 ANQGSEA. After removal of 4 bases from V and 11 bases from J, the junction contained 16 bases not matched to a gene. This CDR3 has 14 amino acids. The whole variable domain, filled in from reference TRBV29-1 and TRBJ2-5, reads SAVISQKPSRDICQRGTSLTIQCQVDSQVTMMFWYRQQPGQSLTLIATANQGSEATYESGFVIDKFPISRPNLTFSTLTVSNMSPEDSSIYLCSVGTSRGAREQYFGPGTRLLVL.

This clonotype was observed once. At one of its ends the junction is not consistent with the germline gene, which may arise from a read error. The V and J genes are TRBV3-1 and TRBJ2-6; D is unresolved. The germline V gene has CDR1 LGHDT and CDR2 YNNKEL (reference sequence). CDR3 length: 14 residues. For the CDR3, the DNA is TGTGCCAGCAGCCAACCGGCTGGGGTCAACGTCCTGACTTTC. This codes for CASSQPAGVNVLTF.

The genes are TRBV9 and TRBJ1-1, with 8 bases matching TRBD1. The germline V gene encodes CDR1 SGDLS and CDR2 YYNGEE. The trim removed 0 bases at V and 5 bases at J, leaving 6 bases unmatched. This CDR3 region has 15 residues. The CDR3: CASSVGAGGETEAFF. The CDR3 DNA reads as TGTGCCAGCAGCGTAGGGGCAGGGGGCGAGACTGAAGCTTTCTTT.

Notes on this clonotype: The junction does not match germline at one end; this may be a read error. The CDR3 loop reads CASSVEVWGDAQYF. CDR3 nucleotides: TGTGCCAGCAGCGTAGAAGTATGGGGAGATGCGCAGTATTTT. The chain joins TRBV9 to TRBJ2-3; the D gene is possibly TRBD2 (5 bases). The CDR3 consists of 14 residues. Germline assignment: CDR1 SGDLS and CDR2 YYNGEE. Looking up the rest from reference TRBV9 and TRBJ2-3 gives the full variable domain: DSGVTQTPKHLITATGQRVTLRCSPRSGDLSVYWYQQSLDQGLQFLIQYYNGEERAKGNILERFSAQQFPDLHSELNLSSLELGDSALYFCASSVEVWGDAQYFGPGTRLTVL.

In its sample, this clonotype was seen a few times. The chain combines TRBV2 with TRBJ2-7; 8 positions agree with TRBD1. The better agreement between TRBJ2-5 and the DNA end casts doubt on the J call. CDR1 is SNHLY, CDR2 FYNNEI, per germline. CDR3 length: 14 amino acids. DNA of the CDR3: TGTGCCAGCAGTGAAGCAGGGACAGGCGGGACCCAGTACTTC. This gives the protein CASSEAGTGGTQYF.

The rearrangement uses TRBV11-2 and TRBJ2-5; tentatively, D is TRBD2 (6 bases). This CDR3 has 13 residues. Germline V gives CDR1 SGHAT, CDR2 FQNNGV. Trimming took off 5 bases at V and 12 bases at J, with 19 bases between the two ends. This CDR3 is CASSPLWGRREYF. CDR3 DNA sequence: TGTGCCAGCAGCCCCCTTTGGGGGAGGCGGGAGTACTTC.

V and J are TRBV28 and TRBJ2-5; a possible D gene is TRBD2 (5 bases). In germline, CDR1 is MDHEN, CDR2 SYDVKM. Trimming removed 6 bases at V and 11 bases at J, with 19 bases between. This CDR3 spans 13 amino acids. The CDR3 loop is CASRLGLGGEQYF. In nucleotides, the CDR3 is TGTGCCAGCAGGTTGGGCCTTGGAGGTGAGCAGTACTTC.

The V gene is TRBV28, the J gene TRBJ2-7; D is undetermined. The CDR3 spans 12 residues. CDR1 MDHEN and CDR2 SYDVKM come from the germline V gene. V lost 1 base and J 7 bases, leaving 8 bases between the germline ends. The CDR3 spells CASSLFAREQYF. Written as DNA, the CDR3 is TGTGCCAGCAGTTTATTTGCCCGAGAGCAGTACTTC.

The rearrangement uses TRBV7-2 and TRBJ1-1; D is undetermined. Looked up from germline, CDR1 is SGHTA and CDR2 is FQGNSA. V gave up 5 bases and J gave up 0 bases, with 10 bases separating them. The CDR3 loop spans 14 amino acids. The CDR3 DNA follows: TGTGCCAGCAGCCTCGCGCCGGTGAACACTGAAGCTTTCTTT. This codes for CASSLAPVNTEAFF.

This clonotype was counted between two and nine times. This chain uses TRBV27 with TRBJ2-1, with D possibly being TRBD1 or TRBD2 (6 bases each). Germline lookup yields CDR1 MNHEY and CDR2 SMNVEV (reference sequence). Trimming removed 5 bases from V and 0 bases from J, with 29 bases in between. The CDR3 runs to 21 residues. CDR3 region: CASSLSPPRGPRGPSYNEQFF. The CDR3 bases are TGTGCCAGCAGTCTAAGCCCTCCCCGGGGGCCAAGAGGACCCTCCTACAATGAGCAGTTCTTC.

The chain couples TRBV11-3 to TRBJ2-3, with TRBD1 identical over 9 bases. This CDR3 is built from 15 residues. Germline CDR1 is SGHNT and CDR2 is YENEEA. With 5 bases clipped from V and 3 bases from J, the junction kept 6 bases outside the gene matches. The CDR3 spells CASSQGQGLTDTQYF. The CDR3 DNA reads TGTGCCAGCAGCCAGGGACAGGGTTTGACAGATACGCAGTATTTT.

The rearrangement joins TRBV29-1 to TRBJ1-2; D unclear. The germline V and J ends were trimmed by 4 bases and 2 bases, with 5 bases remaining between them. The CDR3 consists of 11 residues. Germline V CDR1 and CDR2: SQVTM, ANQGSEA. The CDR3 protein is CSVGGNYGYTF. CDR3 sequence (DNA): TGCAGCGTTGGCGGGAACTATGGCTACACCTTC. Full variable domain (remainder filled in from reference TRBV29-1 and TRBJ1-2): SAVISQKPSRDICQRGTSLTIQCQVDSQVTMMFWYRQQPGQSLTLIATANQGSEATYESGFVIDKFPISRPNLTFSTLTVSNMSPEDSSIYLCSVGGNYGYTFGSGTRLTVV.

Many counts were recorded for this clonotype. The chain's CDR3 is CASSTGTGFSYEQYF. Written as DNA, the CDR3 is TGTGCCAGCAGCACCGGGACAGGGTTTAGCTACGAGCAGTACTTC. The chain employs TRBV9 and TRBJ2-7; TRBD1 agrees at 9 bases. This CDR3 comprises 15 residues. CDR1 SGDLS and CDR2 YYNGEE come from the germline V gene. V shed 4 bases and J 3 bases; nucleotides not matched to a gene: 8.

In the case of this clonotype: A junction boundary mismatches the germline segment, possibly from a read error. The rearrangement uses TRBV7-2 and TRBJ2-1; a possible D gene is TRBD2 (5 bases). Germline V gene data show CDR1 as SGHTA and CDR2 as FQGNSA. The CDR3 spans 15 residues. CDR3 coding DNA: TGTGCCAGCAGCTTACAGGCTAGCTCCTACAGTGAGCAGTTCTTC. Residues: CASSLQASSYSEQFF.

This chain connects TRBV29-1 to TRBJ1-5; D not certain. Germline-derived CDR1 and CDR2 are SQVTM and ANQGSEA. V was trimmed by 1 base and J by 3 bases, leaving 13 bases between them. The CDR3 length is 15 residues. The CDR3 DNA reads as TGCAGCGTTGAAGTTTGGTACCTAATCAATCAGCCCCAGCATTTT. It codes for CSVEVWYLINQPQHF.

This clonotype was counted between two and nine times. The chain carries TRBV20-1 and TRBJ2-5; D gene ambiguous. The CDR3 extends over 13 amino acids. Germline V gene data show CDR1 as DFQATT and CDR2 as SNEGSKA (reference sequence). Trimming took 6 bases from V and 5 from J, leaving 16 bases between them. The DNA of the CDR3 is TGCAGTGCCCTCATCCGGGCTGGCGAGACCCAGTACTTC. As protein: CSALIRAGETQYF.

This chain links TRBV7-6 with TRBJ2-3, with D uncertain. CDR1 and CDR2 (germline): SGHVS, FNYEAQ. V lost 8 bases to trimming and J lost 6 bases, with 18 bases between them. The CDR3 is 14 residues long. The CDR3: CASGSATEGDTQYF. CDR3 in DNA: TGTGCCAGCGGTTCGGCGACCGAAGGGGATACGCAGTATTTT.

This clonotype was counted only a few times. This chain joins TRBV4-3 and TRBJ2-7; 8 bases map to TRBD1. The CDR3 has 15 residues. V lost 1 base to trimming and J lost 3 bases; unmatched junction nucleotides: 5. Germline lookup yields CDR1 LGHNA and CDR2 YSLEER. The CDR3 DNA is TGCGCCAGCAGCCAAGGGAGACAGGGGTACTACGAGCAGTACTTC. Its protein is CASSQGRQGYYEQYF.

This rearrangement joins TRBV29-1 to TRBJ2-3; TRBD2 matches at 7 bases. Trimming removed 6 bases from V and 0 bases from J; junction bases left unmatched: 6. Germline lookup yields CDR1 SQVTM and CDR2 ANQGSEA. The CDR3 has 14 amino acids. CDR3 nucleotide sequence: TGCAGCGTAGCTAGCGGCACTAGCACAGATACGCAGTATTTT. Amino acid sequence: CSVASGTSTDTQYF.

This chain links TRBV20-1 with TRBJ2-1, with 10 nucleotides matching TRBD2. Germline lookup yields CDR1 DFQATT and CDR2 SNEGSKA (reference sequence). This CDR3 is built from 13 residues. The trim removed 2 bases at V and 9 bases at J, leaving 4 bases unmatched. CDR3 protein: CSARSRLAGEQFF. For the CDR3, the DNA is TGCAGTGCTAGATCGCGACTAGCGGGTGAGCAGTTCTTC.